The entry below describes one T cell receptor beta chain. This record belongs to a study of shared clonotypes between healthy human individuals. V was trimmed by 6 bases and J by 4 bases, leaving 12 bases between them. This CDR3 has 13 residues. Per the germline V gene, CDR1 is MNHEY and CDR2 is SVGAGI. For unsorted PBMC, around 280 ng DNA per replicate equaled around 27,000 T cell genomes. Study processing details: Filtering was not the same, since immunoSEQ gave junction-only sequences without quality scores. The table came from immunoSEQ multiplex PCR; TCRdb's copy has only in-frame clones and leaves some out. That table supplies the V and J calls and clone size; D and trimming were determined from the DNA. The sample has 450,000 to 500,000 clones; over 75% are singletons.

The sequencing input was PBMCs. This TCR was sampled from a woman aged 40 to 55 in good health. Some clones in this sample may be carry-over from other donors' samples. J is TRBJ1-2 and V is TRBV6-5; perhaps TRBD1 as D (5 bases). CDR3 sequence: CASSPTVFYGYTF. Written as DNA, the CDR3 is TGTGCCAGCAGCCCGACAGTTTTCTATGGCTACACCTTC.